This TCR beta chain stems from a study of OX40 agonist ivuxolimab in advanced cancers. Whole-study context: Patients with prior anti-PD-1, anti-PD-L1 or anti-CTLA-4 therapy were eligible; 40% had some.

Patients had blood sampled at baseline and again on cycle 4 day 1 and cycle 7 day 1. Profiled with immunoSEQ multiplex PCR; TCRdb holds only in-frame clones, not every one. Among about 74,000 clones listed, 90% to 95% were seen once. V dropped 6 bases and J dropped 4 bases, with 12 bases sitting between them. This CDR3 contains 13 residues. Germline CDR1 is MNHNY and CDR2 is SVGAGI (reference sequence). Findings and caveats of the study: At 0.1 to 3.0 mg/kg and by week 6, CD4+ and CD8+ T cells in the blood had expanded clonally.

Details on this clone: Its matching antigen is unknown.

This chain links TRBV6-6 with TRBJ1-2; D might be TRBD1 (6 bases). Source: CD4+ or CD8+ T cells sorted from blood, taken in a trial of the OX40 agonist ivuxolimab. This clonotype was obtained from an adult with an advanced solid tumor such as melanoma, head and neck, liver or kidney cancer. The CDR3, as DNA: TGTGCCAGCAGGTCCAGGGGACGCTATGGCTACACCTTC. Translation gives CASRSRGRYGYTF.